This is a list of T cell receptor beta chains from one sample in a study of vaccination effects on CD4 cells after COVID-19. Generated by immunoSEQ multiplex PCR, the TCRdb table keeps only in-frame clones and is missing some. Altogether 25,000 to 35,000 clones are present, over 75% being singletons, with the ten largest covering 5% to 6.5%. Antigen specificity for these receptors is unknown. Specimen: CD4+ T cells from PBMCs cultured with SARS-CoV-2 spike peptides, collected after COVID-19 vaccination. These receptors were taken from a human donor who received a COVID-19 vaccine. Some clones in this sample may be carry-over from other donors' samples. Each CDR3 is given with its conserved first and last residue. The D gene is left open where the match is weak. Clone sizes are given selectively: once, few, many, or a class where the clone is expanded.

D gene: -; V gene: TRBV6-1; clone size: few; CDR3 length: 12; J gene: TRBJ1-5; CDR3 DNA: TGTGCCAGCAGTGATTACCGGCAGCCCCAGCATTTT; CDR3 protein: CASSDYRQPQHF
D gene: TRBD2; V gene: TRBV4-1; clone size: -; CDR3 length: 15; J gene: TRBJ2-4; CDR3 DNA: TGCGCCAGCAGCCTTGGACTAGCGGGCGGCCGGATTCAGTACTTC; CDR3 protein: CASSLGLAGGRIQYF
D gene: -; V gene: TRBV7-2; clone size: -; CDR3 length: 13; J gene: TRBJ1-1; CDR3 DNA: TGTGCCAGCAGCTTAGACGCGAACACTGAAGCTTTCTTT; CDR3 protein: CASSLDANTEAFF
D gene: -; V gene: TRBV9; clone size: -; CDR3 length: 14; J gene: TRBJ1-1; CDR3 DNA: TGTGCCAGCAGCGTAGATGGCCGGAACACTGAAGCTTTCTTT; CDR3 protein: CASSVDGRNTEAFF
D gene: -; V gene: TRBV5-1; clone size: -; CDR3 length: 15; J gene: TRBJ1-1; CDR3 DNA: TGCGCCAGCAGCATCAGCGTCCTGACGAACACTGAAGCTTTCTTT; CDR3 protein: CASSISVLTNTEAFF
D gene: -; V gene: TRBV7-8; clone size: -; CDR3 length: 14; J gene: TRBJ1-5; CDR3 DNA: TGTGCCAGCAGCATAAACAGGGGCAATCAGCCCCAGCATTTT; CDR3 protein: CASSINRGNQPQHF
D gene: -; V gene: TRBV18; clone size: -; CDR3 length: 15; J gene: TRBJ1-6; CDR3 DNA: TGTGCCAGCTCTCCCGGGGGAGGGTATAATTCACCCCTCCACTTT; CDR3 protein: CASSPGGGYNSPLHF
D gene: -; V gene: TRBV5-5; clone size: -; CDR3 length: 13; J gene: TRBJ1-1; CDR3 DNA: TGTGCCAGCAGCTTGGCCTCAGGGCCTGAAGCTTTCTTT; CDR3 protein: CASSLASGPEAFF
D gene: -; V gene: TRBV29-1; clone size: -; CDR3 length: 10; J gene: TRBJ2-3; CDR3 DNA: TGCAGCTTAGGGACAGATACGCAGTATTTT; CDR3 protein: CSLGTDTQYF
D gene: -; V gene: TRBV29-1; clone size: -; CDR3 length: 12; J gene: TRBJ1-1; CDR3 DNA: TGCAGCGTAGACTGGGGGAACACTGAAGCTTTCTTT; CDR3 protein: CSVDWGNTEAFF
D gene: TRBD1; V gene: TRBV9; clone size: -; CDR3 length: 14; J gene: TRBJ2-1; CDR3 DNA: TGTGCCAGCAGCGTAGTGGAAGGGGGCAGTTGGCAGTTCTTC; CDR3 protein: CASSVVEGGSWQFF
D gene: -; V gene: TRBV30; clone size: few; CDR3 length: 17; J gene: TRBJ1-6; CDR3 DNA: TGTGCCTGGGGAGAGTGGGGCTCCGGGTCGCGTAATTCACCCCTCCACTTT; CDR3 protein: CAWGEWGSGSRNSPLHF
D gene: -; V gene: TRBV28; clone size: -; CDR3 length: 12; J gene: TRBJ2-1; CDR3 DNA: TGTGCCAGCAGTTCAACCAGGCACGGGCAGTTCTTC; CDR3 protein: CASSSTRHGQFF
D gene: -; V gene: TRBV6-4; clone size: -; CDR3 length: 14; J gene: TRBJ2-2; CDR3 DNA: TGTGCCAGCAGTGACGGGGCTCACACCGGGGAGCTGTTTTTT; CDR3 protein: CASSDGAHTGELFF
D gene: -; V gene: TRBV28; clone size: -; CDR3 length: 12; J gene: TRBJ1-4; CDR3 DNA: TGTGCCAGCCGATTGAGGGGTGGGGAACTGTTTTTT; CDR3 protein: CASRLRGGELFF
D gene: -; V gene: TRBV7-6; clone size: once; CDR3 length: 15; J gene: TRBJ1-3; CDR3 DNA: TGTGCCAGCAGCTTAGCAGGGGACCCAGGAAACACCATATATTTT; CDR3 protein: CASSLAGDPGNTIYF
D gene: TRBD1; V gene: TRBV18; clone size: -; CDR3 length: 15; J gene: TRBJ2-1; CDR3 DNA: TGTGCCAGCTCCACCGGGGGACAGGTTCCCAATGAGCAGTTCTTC; CDR3 protein: CASSTGGQVPNEQFF
D gene: TRBD1; V gene: TRBV19; clone size: -; CDR3 length: 13; J gene: TRBJ1-4; CDR3 DNA: TGTGCCAGTAGAAGGGGACAGAGCGAAAAACTGTTTTTT; CDR3 protein: CASRRGQSEKLFF
D gene: TRBD1; V gene: TRBV7-6; clone size: -; CDR3 length: 17; J gene: TRBJ1-2; CDR3 DNA: TGTGCCAGCAGCTTAGCGATGGGACAGAGCTCTAACTATGGCTACACCTTC; CDR3 protein: CASSLAMGQSSNYGYTF
D gene: -; V gene: TRBV2; clone size: -; CDR3 length: 13; J gene: TRBJ1-5; CDR3 DNA: TGTGCCAGCATACTCAGTCTTAATCAGCCCCAGCATTTT; CDR3 protein: CASILSLNQPQHF